A selection of T cell receptor beta chains follows, all from one sample in a study of cytotoxic CD8 clonotypes in ibrutinib-treated CLL. TCRdb's copy holds only in-frame clones and misses some; the assay was immunoSEQ multiplex PCR. The table includes around 91,000 clones, roughly 84% detected once. Source: PBMCs, taken before ibrutinib treatment. Every receptor here comes from a human donor with chronic lymphocytic leukemia. Each CDR3 is given with its conserved first and last residue. The order of the fields is clone size, D gene, CDR3 length, J gene, V gene, CDR3 protein, CDR3 DNA. The D gene is left open where the match is weak. The size field is filled for only some rows; it gives once, few, many or a size class.

abundance: .; d_gene: .; len: 15; j_gene: TRBJ2-3; v_gene: TRBV9; CDR3aa: CASSVDRVGADTQYF; CDR3nt: TGTGCCAGCAGCGTAGACAGGGTGGGTGCAGATACGCAGTATTTT
abundance: .; d_gene: TRBD1; len: 16; j_gene: TRBJ1-2; v_gene: TRBV4-2; CDR3aa: CASSIHRDRVHYGYTF; CDR3nt: TGTGCCAGCAGCATTCACCGGGACAGGGTTCACTATGGCTACACCTTC
abundance: .; d_gene: .; len: 16; j_gene: TRBJ1-3; v_gene: TRBV4-2; CDR3aa: CASSQDHRVSGNTIYF; CDR3nt: TGTGCCAGCAGCCAAGATCATAGAGTCTCTGGAAACACCATATATTTT
abundance: .; d_gene: .; len: 17; j_gene: TRBJ2-1; v_gene: TRBV21-1; CDR3aa: CASSKDELVDSYNEQFF; CDR3nt: TGTGCCAGCAGCAAAGACGAGCTAGTGGATTCCTACAATGAGCAGTTCTTC
abundance: few; d_gene: .; len: 17; j_gene: TRBJ2-7; v_gene: TRBV7-9; CDR3aa: CASSLARGTSRPYEQYF; CDR3nt: TGTGCCAGCAGCTTAGCGCGGGGCACCTCCCGACCCTACGAGCAGTACTTC
abundance: few; d_gene: TRBD2; len: 14; j_gene: TRBJ2-7; v_gene: TRBV30; CDR3aa: CALGPKREPYEQYF; CDR3nt: TGTGCCTTGGGCCCAAAGCGGGAGCCCTACGAGCAGTACTTC
abundance: .; d_gene: .; len: 12; j_gene: TRBJ2-2; v_gene: TRBV19; CDR3aa: CASNLLTGELFF; CDR3nt: TGTGCCAGTAATCTCCTAACCGGGGAGCTGTTTTTT
abundance: .; d_gene: .; len: 14; j_gene: TRBJ2-3; v_gene: TRBV7-2; CDR3aa: CASSLQRSTDTQYF; CDR3nt: TGTGCCAGCAGCTTGCAGCGCAGCACAGATACGCAGTATTTT
abundance: once; d_gene: .; len: 16; j_gene: TRBJ1-1; v_gene: TRBV2; CDR3aa: CASIPGLGGRNTEAFF; CDR3nt: TGTGCCAGCATTCCAGGACTGGGGGGGAGGAACACTGAAGCTTTCTTT
abundance: .; d_gene: TRBD2; len: 20; j_gene: TRBJ2-7; v_gene: TRBV4-2; CDR3aa: CASSQVATGGGQGQAYEQYF; CDR3nt: TGTGCCAGCAGCCAAGTGGCCACGGGGGGAGGGCAGGGCCAAGCCTACGAGCAGTACTTC
abundance: .; d_gene: .; len: 14; j_gene: TRBJ1-2; v_gene: TRBV6-5; CDR3aa: CASSPYGGRSSYTF; CDR3nt: TGTGCCAGCAGTCCCTACGGGGGGCGCTCTTCCTACACCTTC
abundance: .; d_gene: .; len: 14; j_gene: TRBJ2-7; v_gene: TRBV18; CDR3aa: CASSPYNPPYEQYF; CDR3nt: TGTGCCAGCTCCCCGTACAACCCGCCCTACGAGCAGTACTTC
abundance: .; d_gene: .; len: 13; j_gene: TRBJ2-1; v_gene: TRBV30; CDR3aa: CAWSVGGDNEQFF; CDR3nt: TGTGCCTGGAGTGTAGGGGGTGACAATGAGCAGTTCTTC
abundance: .; d_gene: TRBD1; len: 15; j_gene: TRBJ1-1; v_gene: TRBV7-8; CDR3aa: CASSPFRGIDTEAFF; CDR3nt: TGTGCCAGCAGCCCCTTCAGGGGGATAGACACTGAAGCTTTCTTT
abundance: .; d_gene: .; len: 13; j_gene: TRBJ2-7; v_gene: TRBV7-6; CDR3aa: CASSLGGRGEQYF; CDR3nt: TGTGCCAGCAGCTTAGGTGGGAGGGGGGAGCAGTACTTC
abundance: .; d_gene: TRBD1; len: 16; j_gene: TRBJ2-5; v_gene: TRBV5-1; CDR3aa: CASSLAAGTGGETQYF; CDR3nt: TGCGCCAGCAGCTTGGCCGCGGGGACAGGGGGAGAGACCCAGTACTTC
abundance: .; d_gene: .; len: 15; j_gene: TRBJ2-7; v_gene: TRBV25-1; CDR3aa: CASSVVGGRPYEQYF; CDR3nt: TGTGCCAGCAGTGTAGTAGGGGGGCGGCCCTACGAGCAGTACTTC
abundance: .; d_gene: .; len: 15; j_gene: TRBJ2-5; v_gene: TRBV5-1; CDR3aa: CASSDSTGVLETQYF; CDR3nt: TGCGCCAGCAGCGACTCGACTGGGGTTCTAGAGACCCAGTACTTC
abundance: .; d_gene: TRBD1; len: 16; j_gene: TRBJ1-1; v_gene: TRBV5-4; CDR3aa: CASSPNWDRAGTEAFF; CDR3nt: TGTGCCAGCAGCCCAAATTGGGACAGGGCAGGGACTGAAGCTTTCTTT
abundance: .; d_gene: .; len: 15; j_gene: TRBJ1-1; v_gene: TRBV28; CDR3aa: CASRNHGYRASEAFF; CDR3nt: TGTGCCAGTAGGAATCACGGCTACAGGGCCTCTGAAGCTTTCTTT
abundance: .; d_gene: .; len: 16; j_gene: TRBJ1-5; v_gene: TRBV6-6; CDR3aa: CASSYAGANSNQPQHF; CDR3nt: TGTGCCAGCAGTTACGCGGGGGCTAATAGCAATCAGCCCCAGCATTTT
abundance: .; d_gene: TRBD1; len: 15; j_gene: TRBJ1-1; v_gene: TRBV6-6; CDR3aa: CATRQGPPKGTEAFF; CDR3nt: TGTGCCACCCGACAGGGCCCCCCCAAGGGGACTGAAGCTTTCTTT
abundance: .; d_gene: .; len: 13; j_gene: TRBJ1-2; v_gene: TRBV11-3; CDR3aa: CASSSGTIYGYTF; CDR3nt: TGTGCCAGCAGCTCCGGGACTATCTATGGCTACACCTTC
abundance: .; d_gene: .; len: 12; j_gene: TRBJ2-2; v_gene: TRBV27; CDR3aa: CASSLLGGELFF; CDR3nt: TGTGCCAGCAGTTTACTCGGCGGGGAGCTGTTTTTT
abundance: .; d_gene: .; len: 13; j_gene: TRBJ2-3; v_gene: TRBV19; CDR3aa: CASSARLTDTQYF; CDR3nt: TGTGCCAGTAGCGCAAGGCTCACAGATACGCAGTATTTT
abundance: .; d_gene: .; len: 14; j_gene: TRBJ1-2; v_gene: TRBV5-1; CDR3aa: CASSGRGFRDGYTF; CDR3nt: TGCGCCAGCAGCGGCAGGGGATTCCGCGATGGCTACACCTTC
abundance: .; d_gene: TRBD1; len: 15; j_gene: TRBJ1-2; v_gene: TRBV19; CDR3aa: CASSISSTGDYGYTF; CDR3nt: TGTGCCAGTAGTATATCCTCGACAGGGGACTATGGCTACACCTTC
abundance: medium-sized; d_gene: .; len: 14; j_gene: TRBJ1-5; v_gene: TRBV19; CDR3aa: CASSTGGHGQPQHF; CDR3nt: TGTGCCAGTAGTACCGGGGGGCATGGGCAGCCCCAGCATTTT
abundance: .; d_gene: .; len: 12; j_gene: TRBJ2-1; v_gene: TRBV28; CDR3aa: CASRSTGHEQFF; CDR3nt: TGTGCCAGCAGATCGACGGGCCATGAGCAGTTCTTC
abundance: .; d_gene: .; len: 13; j_gene: TRBJ1-5; v_gene: TRBV12-5; CDR3aa: CASGTGRNQPQHF; CDR3nt: TGTGCTAGTGGTACGGGCAGGAATCAGCCCCAGCATTTT
abundance: .; d_gene: .; len: 15; j_gene: TRBJ1-5; v_gene: TRBV4-2; CDR3aa: CASSQVGQADQPQHF; CDR3nt: TGTGCCAGCAGCCAAGTAGGGCAGGCCGATCAGCCCCAGCATTTT
abundance: .; d_gene: TRBD1; len: 15; j_gene: TRBJ2-7; v_gene: TRBV19; CDR3aa: CASSLDRGPGYEQYF; CDR3nt: TGTGCCAGTAGCCTCGACAGGGGGCCAGGGTACGAGCAGTACTTC
abundance: .; d_gene: .; len: 18; j_gene: TRBJ2-6; v_gene: TRBV29-1; CDR3aa: CSVEVPDPPLSGANVLTF; CDR3nt: TGCAGCGTTGAGGTTCCTGACCCCCCCCTCTCTGGGGCCAACGTCCTGACTTTC
abundance: .; d_gene: .; len: 12; j_gene: TRBJ2-3; v_gene: TRBV7-9; CDR3aa: CASSAAGDTQYF; CDR3nt: TGTGCCAGCTCCGCAGCCGGAGATACGCAGTATTTT
abundance: .; d_gene: TRBD2; len: 17; j_gene: TRBJ2-1; v_gene: TRBV4-3; CDR3aa: CASSQAVETSGNNEQFF; CDR3nt: TGCGCCAGCAGCCAAGCAGTGGAAACTAGCGGAAACAATGAGCAGTTCTTC
abundance: .; d_gene: .; len: 16; j_gene: TRBJ2-1; v_gene: TRBV7-3; CDR3aa: CASSSGPPIGYNEQFF; CDR3nt: TGTGCCAGCAGCAGCGGGCCTCCAATCGGGTACAATGAGCAGTTCTTC
abundance: .; d_gene: .; len: 13; j_gene: TRBJ1-2; v_gene: TRBV19; CDR3aa: CASMGTDVYGYTF; CDR3nt: TGTGCCAGTATGGGGACGGACGTCTATGGCTACACCTTC
abundance: .; d_gene: TRBD1; len: 16; j_gene: TRBJ1-1; v_gene: TRBV18; CDR3aa: CASSPSQGQENTEAFF; CDR3nt: TGTGCCAGCTCACCGTCACAGGGGCAGGAGAACACTGAAGCTTTCTTT
abundance: .; d_gene: .; len: 14; j_gene: TRBJ2-7; v_gene: TRBV28; CDR3aa: CASSPAEEVYEQYF; CDR3nt: TGTGCCAGCAGTCCCGCCGAGGAAGTCTACGAGCAGTACTTC
abundance: .; d_gene: .; len: 17; j_gene: TRBJ2-7; v_gene: TRBV7-8; CDR3aa: CASSLEGFGRMSYEQYF; CDR3nt: TGTGCCAGCAGCTTAGAGGGGTTCGGGAGAATGTCCTACGAGCAGTACTTC
abundance: .; d_gene: TRBD2; len: 17; j_gene: TRBJ2-1; v_gene: TRBV27; CDR3aa: CASSFRLAGGPGNEQFF; CDR3nt: TGTGCCAGCAGTTTTCGGCTAGCGGGAGGGCCAGGGAATGAGCAGTTCTTC
abundance: once; d_gene: .; len: 17; j_gene: TRBJ1-3; v_gene: TRBV28; CDR3aa: CASSFWGHSASGNTIYF; CDR3nt: TGTGCCAGCAGTTTCTGGGGCCACTCTGCCTCTGGAAACACCATATATTTT
abundance: .; d_gene: .; len: 14; j_gene: TRBJ1-1; v_gene: TRBV5-1; CDR3aa: CASSLARRNTEAFF; CDR3nt: TGCGCCAGCAGCTTGGCCAGGAGGAACACTGAAGCTTTCTTT
abundance: .; d_gene: .; len: 15; j_gene: TRBJ2-3; v_gene: TRBV30; CDR3aa: CAWLSWRDAPNTQYF; CDR3nt: TGTGCCTGGCTATCATGGCGGGACGCACCGAATACGCAGTATTTT
abundance: once; d_gene: .; len: 14; j_gene: TRBJ2-3; v_gene: TRBV4-1; CDR3aa: CASSQVGPSDTQYF; CDR3nt: TGCGCCAGCAGCCAAGTGGGCCCATCGGATACGCAGTATTTT
abundance: once; d_gene: TRBD1; len: 15; j_gene: TRBJ2-7; v_gene: TRBV5-5; CDR3aa: CASRKGQGASYEQYF; CDR3nt: TGTGCCAGCCGCAAGGGACAGGGGGCCTCCTACGAGCAGTACTTC
abundance: .; d_gene: .; len: 10; j_gene: TRBJ1-1; v_gene: TRBV29-1; CDR3aa: CSVEPSEAFF; CDR3nt: TGCAGCGTTGAACCGAGTGAAGCTTTCTTT
abundance: .; d_gene: .; len: 17; j_gene: TRBJ1-6; v_gene: TRBV25-1; CDR3aa: CASSDVGRGKDNEPLHF; CDR3nt: TGTGCCAGCAGTGATGTGGGACGGGGCAAGGATAATGAGCCCCTCCACTTT
abundance: .; d_gene: TRBD1; len: 16; j_gene: TRBJ2-4; v_gene: TRBV9; CDR3aa: CASSVETGASKNIQYF; CDR3nt: TGTGCCAGCAGCGTAGAAACAGGGGCTTCCAAAAACATTCAGTACTTC
abundance: .; d_gene: TRBD2; len: 15; j_gene: TRBJ2-1; v_gene: TRBV19; CDR3aa: CASLRTPSGNNEQFF; CDR3nt: TGTGCCAGTCTTCGAACCCCTAGCGGGAATAATGAGCAGTTCTTC
abundance: .; d_gene: TRBD2; len: 14; j_gene: TRBJ2-5; v_gene: TRBV5-8; CDR3aa: CASSPGSNRGAQYF; CDR3nt: TGTGCCAGCAGCCCGGGGAGCAACCGGGGGGCCCAGTACTTC
abundance: .; d_gene: TRBD2; len: 16; j_gene: TRBJ2-3; v_gene: TRBV5-1; CDR3aa: CASSLVLAGSSNTQYF; CDR3nt: TGCGCCAGCAGCTTGGTTTTAGCGGGATCATCAAATACGCAGTATTTT
abundance: .; d_gene: TRBD1; len: 14; j_gene: TRBJ1-4; v_gene: TRBV5-1; CDR3aa: CASRPGQYNEKLFF; CDR3nt: TGCGCCAGCAGGCCGGGACAGTATAATGAAAAACTGTTTTTT
abundance: .; d_gene: .; len: 15; j_gene: TRBJ1-1; v_gene: TRBV13; CDR3aa: CASSSRQGRNTEAFF; CDR3nt: TGTGCCAGCAGCTCTCGGCAGGGTAGGAACACTGAAGCTTTCTTT
abundance: .; d_gene: .; len: 15; j_gene: TRBJ1-2; v_gene: TRBV6-6; CDR3aa: CASSPGPISNYGYTF; CDR3nt: TGTGCCAGCAGTCCGGGACCGATTTCTAACTATGGCTACACCTTC
abundance: many; d_gene: .; len: 11; j_gene: TRBJ2-7; v_gene: TRBV28; CDR3aa: CASVEGYEQYF; CDR3nt: TGTGCCAGCGTTGAAGGGTACGAGCAGTACTTC
abundance: once; d_gene: .; len: 13; j_gene: TRBJ2-3; v_gene: TRBV7-9; CDR3aa: CASSLAGVDTQYF; CDR3nt: TGTGCCAGCAGCTTAGCGGGGGTAGATACGCAGTATTTT